This T cell receptor (beta chain) was identified during a study of blood T cells in healthy people across ages (dated by TCRdb to between 2015 and 2016). Notes on the research overall: In model experiments, roughly one uniquely barcoded TCR beta cDNA molecule per two T cells was captured by template switching. For two donors (one aged 18 to 30 and one aged 80 or older), the study analyzed two additional independent replicas of 1 million unique cDNA reads from the same blood draw. The donors were split into four age groups: young (average around 16 years), middle-aged (more than 35), aged (roughly 65) and long-lived (approximately 80). Age-related changes in TCR beta repertoire diversity were measured in the study by deep sequencing normalized with unique cDNA molecular identifiers.

This clonotype has ten or more counts. Its antigen specificity is not known. There are no base qualities to consult, and no much larger clone falls within one base. From cysteine to phenylalanine, the CDR3 is 14 amino acids long. Only the CDR3 part of the read is kept: 42 bases, read in frame from the first base. Between the V and J ends, shortened by 0 bases and 2 bases respectively, the junction contains 9 bases. The germline V gene supplies CDR1 SGHRS and CDR2 YFSETQ. The donors were under 40 Caucasian individuals from Russia, aged roughly 6 to 100 years, who were systemically healthy. Each donor gave ten milliliters of peripheral blood, collected into EDTA-treated Vacutainer tubes. Ficoll-Paque density-gradient centrifugation was used to isolate PBMCs, with at least 6 million obtained per sample. Trizol reagent was used to extract total RNA from the PBMCs, yielding at least 5 micrograms per sample. Naive CD45RAhigh/CD27high T cell percentages were measured by flow cytometry on a PBMC aliquot from every donor.

Libraries were built with 5' RACE. Reads for this sample came from an Illumina HiSeq 2500. A second roughly 6 to 12 cycle PCR used a sample-barcoded 5' primer and a J-beta primer mix. A unique molecular identifier was introduced onto each TCR beta cDNA molecule by a template-switch 5' adaptor carrying 12 random nucleotides. Each sample yielded at least 3 million CDR3-containing paired-end reads. The Mint cDNA synthesis kit, primed by a TRBC-specific oligonucleotide, was used to synthesize first-strand cDNA from all RNA. After uracil-DNA glycosylase treatment, a first 18-cycle PCR used universal primers M1SS and BC2_uni_R on all cDNA. Per the source publication's procedure: Each sample was normalized by randomly selecting 1 million high-quality reads, each carrying a distinct molecular identifier. Reads with shared molecular identifiers were discarded instead of being binned into consensus sequences. CDR3 identification, clonotype clustering and error correction used MiTCR with a Q25 quality threshold and the strictest error-elimination algorithm. Lower-bound total TCR beta diversity was estimated with a nonparametric unseen species model using Euler transformation. TCRdb cleaned the public reads at Q25 with fastp, built clones with MiXCR and kept in-frame beta chains. When rows share a CDR3 protein, they turn into one entry using the most common DNA and genes. In this record, the V and J calls reflect TCRdb's handling and not the investigators' own analysis. The sample includes about 800,000 distinct CDR3 sequences, with more than 20% observed a single time. Clones ranked in the top ten supply more than 3% of the sample.

Broad study findings and their caveats: Bulk unsorted PBMC profiling prevented conclusive comparison of naive and antigen-experienced compartments. A strong correlation was found between observed TCR beta diversity and the percentage of naive T cells measured by flow cytometry. Because the CMV infection status of the donors was unknown, age-related changes in expanded clonotypes may potentially have been confounded. The long-lived group showed more naive CD4+ T cells, fewer expanded clones and increased TCR diversity than the aged group, suggesting age selection. As age increased, observed TCR beta diversity per million T cells dropped in a roughly linear way, and a significant reduction was already evident by age 40. Estimates of total diversity from one million sequenced T cells were regarded as lower bounds and underestimates.

The sample was also linked to a second study, of T cells of mothers and their children. As noted in the second study: Donors were nine systemically healthy Caucasian individuals: three mothers and their six children. cDNA synthesis used all of the extracted RNA, with roughly 1.5 ug of RNA in each 15 ul reaction. In the second PCR, the M1S primer introduced both the sample barcodes and 2-4 random nucleotides. Each mother yielded over 8 million TCR beta CDR3 reads and each child 2.5 million to 3 million reads. In both related and unrelated pairs, thymic selection shapes the output of TCR recombination in a similar way, with inherited differences having only a minor effect. Normalized repertoire overlap in related mother-child pairs was always slightly higher than in unrelated mother-child pairs, but the difference was never significant. With a sensitivity of about 100 clones per million clonotypes, no persistent microchimeric T cell clones were detected. Deep NGS was used in the study to compare the TCR beta repertoires of mothers and children and to look for features that separate related mother-child pairs from unrelated individuals. On average, the children were approximately 11 +/- 4 years old, while the mothers were 40 +/- 4 years old. After adapter ligation with NEBNext reagents, the libraries were sequenced on Illumina HiSeq 2000 with 100+100 nt paired-end reads. To avoid cross-contamination, the mother libraries and the child libraries were prepared a month apart and sequenced in separate runs. For each donor, between roughly 450,000 and 2,300,000 distinct TCR beta clonotypes were identified. Naive TCR beta clonotypes were estimated from low-frequency clonotypes matched to each donor's FACS-determined naive share, without sorting.

The chain is encoded by TRBV5-1 joined to TRBJ2-7; no D segment can be confidently identified. Sequenced: blood. The source is a boy aged 5-17 years in good health. In nucleotides, the sequence is TGCGCCAGCAGCTTGGCGGTCGGAACCTACGAGCAGTACTTC. Its translation is CASSLAVGTYEQYF.